The 6 T cell receptor beta chains in this list originate from one sample, sequenced in a study of blood T cell repertoires in COVID-19. Assay used: immunoSEQ multiplex PCR; TCRdb lists only in-frame clones, some missing. The data hold 200,000 to 250,000 clones, with approximately 86% observed a single time. The sample taken for sequencing was peripheral blood. All receptors come from a woman in her seventies with active or convalescent COVID-19.

The gene calls are TRBV6-5 and TRBJ2-1; possibly TRBD1 for D (6 bases). V lost 7 bases, J lost 7 bases, and 20 bases lay in between. Looked up from germline, CDR1 is MNHEY and CDR2 is SVGAGI. This CDR3 region has 15 residues. The CDR3 protein is CASNKPGTLGNEQFF. CDR3 bases: TGTGCCAGCAACAAACCCGGGACACTCGGAAATGAGCAGTTCTTC.

The chain couples TRBV27 to TRBJ2-7, with 8 bases aligning to TRBD2. Trimming took 5 bases from V and 7 from J; bases not matched to a gene: 16. The germline CDR1 and CDR2 sequences are MNHEY and SMNVEV (reference sequence). The CDR3 runs 16 residues. CDR3 in amino acids: CASSKPGLGEEGEQYF. CDR3 DNA sequence: TGTGCCAGCAGTAAACCGGGACTAGGAGAAGAAGGGGAGCAGTACTTC.

The chain carries TRBV5-5 and TRBJ1-3; D is unresolved. Trimming pared 3 bases from V and 0 bases from J, leaving 13 bases between. Germline CDR1 and CDR2: SGHKS and YYEKEE (reference sequence). The CDR3 is 16 amino acids. The CDR3 here is CASSSRPLYSGNTIYF. CDR3 in DNA: TGTGCCAGCAGCTCGCGGCCCCTTTACTCTGGAAACACCATATATTTT.

The J gene is TRBJ2-1, the V gene TRBV4-1; D might be TRBD1 (6 bases). There are 16 residues in the CDR3. CDR1 and CDR2 from the germline V gene are MGHRA and YSYEKL. V gave up 3 bases and J gave up 2 bases, with 14 bases separating them. CDR3 loop: CASSHLRTVPYNEQFF. In DNA, the CDR3 is TGCGCCAGCAGCCATTTGAGGACAGTTCCCTACAATGAGCAGTTCTTC.

This rearrangement joins TRBV6-2 or TRBV6-3 to TRBJ1-5; the match to TRBD1 covers 8 bases. The CDR3 loop spans 15 amino acids. Germline V gene sequence: CDR1 MNHEY, CDR2 SVGEGT. Germline trimming cut 5 bases from V and 2 bases from J; bases unmatched to any gene: 5. The CDR3 DNA sequence: TGTGCCAGCAGTACGGACAGGGTTGGCAATCAGCCCCAGCATTTT. This translates into CASSTDRVGNQPQHF.

V gene TRBV29-1 combines with J gene TRBJ1-4, with unresolved D. Germline lookup yields CDR1 SQVTM and CDR2 ANQGSEA. The CDR3 has 13 residues. V lost 4 bases and J 5 bases, leaving 11 bases between the germline ends. The chain's CDR3 is CSVGRRLNEKLFF. The DNA for the CDR3 is TGCAGCGTTGGGAGGAGGCTGAATGAAAAACTGTTTTTT.